This is a list of T cell receptor beta chains from one sample in a study of CD8 T cells in cerebrospinal fluid in Alzheimer's disease. From its re-call of the 10x single-cell sequencing reads, TCRdb lists each CDR3 protein once, without DNA. Its table lists some 1,500 distinct CDR3 sequences. The sequencing sample was made of cerebrospinal fluid. These receptor sequences come from a human donor with Alzheimer's disease. Each CDR3 is given with its conserved first and last residue. Rows give clone size only sometimes, using once, few, many, or a class for an expanded clone.

size: medium-sized
V: TRBV7-8
J: TRBJ2-1
CDR3: CASSWDPGTGDNEQFF

size: medium-sized
V: TRBV20-1
J: TRBJ1-2
CDR3: CSARIGLPNYGYTF

size: large
V: TRBV7-9
J: TRBJ2-7
CDR3: CASSLWEGEQYF

size: large
V: TRBV28
J: TRBJ1-5
CDR3: CASSPPPYDQPQHF

size: medium-sized
V: TRBV9
J: TRBJ2-7
CDR3: CASSVYEENEQYF

size: NA
V: TRBV5-8
J: TRBJ1-4
CDR3: CASGGGRTNEKLFF

size: medium-sized
V: TRBV2
J: TRBJ2-6
CDR3: CASSRDGNVLTF

size: large
V: TRBV7-9
J: TRBJ2-1
CDR3: CASSATSGGFNEQFF

size: medium-sized
V: TRBV12-3/TRBV12-4
J: TRBJ2-2
CDR3: CASSGMAGTGELFF

size: large
V: TRBV20-1
J: TRBJ2-4
CDR3: CSARVLAGVNIQYF

size: medium-sized
V: TRBV30
J: TRBJ2-6
CDR3: CAWAEGSGANVLTF

size: medium-sized
V: TRBV5-4
J: TRBJ2-7
CDR3: CASSLANSREQYF

size: NA
V: TRBV19
J: TRBJ2-2
CDR3: CASSIRGRDTGELFF

size: NA
V: TRBV20-1
J: TRBJ2-5
CDR3: CSARDPLSETQYF

size: medium-sized
V: TRBV5-1
J: TRBJ2-3
CDR3: CASSWASPSDTQYF

size: medium-sized
V: TRBV5-1
J: TRBJ1-5
CDR3: CASSPTGRVGNQPQHF

size: large
V: TRBV10-3
J: TRBJ2-7
CDR3: CAISLSGARYEQYF

size: medium-sized
V: TRBV28
J: TRBJ1-5
CDR3: CASSLSWRGLNQPQHF

size: medium-sized
V: TRBV3-1
J: TRBJ1-2
CDR3: CASSQVRASSYGYTF

size: large
V: TRBV11-3
J: TRBJ2-1
CDR3: CASSVGQGNEQFF